The 11 T cell receptor beta chains below come from one sample, sequenced in a study of shared clonotypes between healthy human individuals. Selected positively for CCR7 and CD45RO-negative, naive CD8 cells excluded terminally differentiated effector memory CD45RA+ cells. TCRdb keeps only in-frame clones here, not all; method: immunoSEQ multiplex PCR. The table shows about 680,000 clones, with approximately 90% occurring only once. Sequenced: naive CD8+ T cells sorted from blood. These receptors were collected from a man in his thirties or forties in good health.

CDR3 residues: CASSHFYRRDWASGSEEQFF. The CDR3 bases are TGTGCCAGCAGCCACTTCTACCGACGCGACTGGGCTAGCGGGAGCGAAGAGCAGTTCTTC. V is TRBV13 and J is TRBJ2-1, with 10 bases fitting TRBD2. Germline CDR1 reads PRHDT; CDR2 reads FYEKMQ (reference sequence). With V trimmed by 5 bases and J by 10 bases, 26 bases remained unmatched. The CDR3 is 20 amino acids.

This clone was seen just once. The CDR3 DNA follows: TGTGCCAGTAGTATAGGGCCAGGGAACTCCTACGAGCAGTACTTC. The encoded protein is CASSIGPGNSYEQYF. This chain joins TRBV19 and TRBJ2-7, with D possibly matching TRBD1 (5 bases). Germline V CDR1 and CDR2: LNHDA, SQIVND (reference sequence). The CDR3 has 15 amino acids. The germline V and J ends were trimmed by 1 base and 0 bases, with 10 bases remaining between them.

This CDR3 reads CASSMASGSHEQYF. The CDR3 DNA is TGTGCCAGTAGTATGGCTAGCGGGAGCCACGAGCAGTACTTC. The J gene is TRBJ2-7, the V gene TRBV19; 10 bases match TRBD2. This CDR3 comprises 14 residues. Losses at the gene ends were 3 bases for V and 5 bases for J; bases not matched to a gene: 4. Germline assignment: CDR1 LNHDA and CDR2 SQIVND (reference sequence).

The rearrangement links TRBV9 to TRBJ2-5; 11 bases are shared with TRBD1. After removal of 0 bases from V and 5 bases from J, the junction contained 6 bases not matched to a gene. The CDR3 extends over 16 amino acids. Per the germline V gene, CDR1 is SGDLS and CDR2 is YYNGEE. The CDR3 sequence is CASSVDRTGGAETQYF. In nucleotides, the CDR3 is TGTGCCAGCAGCGTAGACAGGACAGGGGGCGCGGAGACCCAGTACTTC.

V gene TRBV11-2 combines with J gene TRBJ2-1; maybe TRBD2 (6 bases). The V gene's germline CDR1 is SGHAT and CDR2 FQNNGV. V shed 4 bases and J shed 8 bases, with 12 bases lying between them. CDR3 length equals 13 residues. CDR3 in amino acids: CASSWDWRDEQFF. For the CDR3, the DNA is TGTGCCAGCAGCTGGGACTGGCGCGATGAGCAGTTCTTC.

The rearrangement joins TRBV6-1 to TRBJ1-2; tentative D call: TRBD1 (6 bases). The germline V and J ends were trimmed by 6 bases and 5 bases, with 13 bases remaining between them. CDR1 is MNHNS, CDR2 SASEGT, per germline. The CDR3 has 13 residues. As DNA, the CDR3 is TGTGCCAGCAGCGATCGGACAGTATATGGCTACACCTTC. This codes for CASSDRTVYGYTF.

The chain combines TRBV7-9 with TRBJ2-7, with D maybe TRBD2 (7 bases). Trimming stripped 5 bases from V and 3 bases from J, with 23 bases between. Per the germline V gene, CDR1 is SEHNR and CDR2 is FQNEAQ (reference sequence). This CDR3 comprises 17 residues. CDR3 residues: CASSPPTGGGLIYEQYF. The DNA of the CDR3 is TGTGCCAGCAGCCCACCAACCGGCGGGGGCTTAATCTACGAGCAGTACTTC.

The CDR3 DNA reads TGTGCCACCAGCAGAGATCGTGCGGGGGGAGAGCAGTTCTTC. Its translation: CATSRDRAGGEQFF. The J gene is TRBJ2-1, the V gene TRBV15; 8 bases are a match to TRBD2. The CDR3 sequence is 14 residues long. Germline CDR1 and CDR2: LNHNV and YYDKDF (reference sequence). After removal of 0 bases from V and 10 bases from J, the junction contained 5 bases not matched to a gene.

V is TRBV6-6 and J is TRBJ2-2; no reliable D call. CDR3 length equals 13 residues. CDR1 is MNHNY, CDR2 SVGAGI, per germline (reference sequence). V lost 6 bases and J 5 bases, leaving 10 bases between the germline ends. The CDR3 reads CASSQSVTGELFF. Here the CDR3 DNA reads TGTGCCAGCAGCCAATCAGTAACCGGGGAGCTGTTTTTT.

A remark on this clone: The sample has other DNA sequences that encode this CDR3 too. The chain is built from TRBV7-9 and TRBJ2-7; D gene unclear. Germline loops: CDR1 SEHNR, CDR2 FQNEAQ (reference sequence). V lost 3 bases, J lost 3 bases, and 6 bases lay in between. The CDR3 is 12 residues long. CDR3 nucleotides: TGTGCCAGCAGCTTTGAAGGCTACGAGCAGTACTTC. Protein sequence: CASSFEGYEQYF.

This chain connects TRBV29-1 to TRBJ2-7, with TRBD1 matching 7 bases. Germline V lookup: CDR1 SQVTM, CDR2 ANQGSEA. After removal of 6 bases from V and 3 bases from J, the junction contained 8 bases not matched to a gene. The CDR3 length is 13 residues. The CDR3 bases are TGCAGCGTGGTAACAGGGACAGACTACGAGCAGTACTTC. Translation gives CSVVTGTDYEQYF.